Following are 8 T cell receptor beta chains from one sample sequenced in a study of T cells in Graves' hyperthyroidism and ophthalmopathy. Researchers took RNA transcripts and amplified the TCR beta CDR3 regions from them. First-round RT-PCR of the TCR CDR3 relied on the HTBI primer set. MiXCR was run by TCRdb on the multiplex PCR reads, yielding one entry per CDR3 protein. The sample holds almost 600,000 distinct CDR3 sequences; about 15% are singletons and the top ten take less than 6%. Material: blood. These receptors were collected from a woman aged 25-40 years with Graves' hyperthyroidism that later progressed to Graves' ophthalmopathy.

This clonotype was counted only a few times. The rearrangement joins TRBV3-1 to TRBJ2-1; TRBD1 or TRBD2 may be the D gene (5 bases each). Per germline, CDR1 LGHDT and CDR2 YNNKEL (reference sequence). CDR3 length equals 17 residues. V was shortened by 3 bases and J by 7 bases, with 22 bases between the two germline ends. The CDR3: CASSQALRGSIRNEQFF. As DNA, the CDR3 is TGTGCCAGCAGCCAGGCCTTGAGGGGAAGTATTAGGAATGAGCAGTTCTTC.

There are many counts of this clonotype. The genes are TRBV11-2 and TRBJ2-2; D gene unclear. CDR1 and CDR2 (germline): SGHAT, FQNNGV. The V end was cut by 4 bases, the J end by 7 bases, with 10 bases between. This CDR3 is built from 13 residues. CDR3 DNA sequence: TGTGCCAGCAGCTCCCAAACCCACGGGGAGCTGTTTTTT. Its translation is CASSSQTHGELFF.

This clonotype was seen more than once but under ten times. The chain joins TRBV20-1 to TRBJ1-4; D remains unclear. Trimming took off 3 bases at V and 8 bases at J, with 10 bases between the two ends. This CDR3 comprises 12 residues. Per germline, CDR1 DFQATT and CDR2 SNEGSKA (reference sequence). The CDR3 spells CSASSLGEKLFF. DNA of the CDR3: TGCAGTGCTAGCTCGTTGGGAGAAAAACTGTTTTTT.

The sample holds many counts of this clonotype. CDR3 loop: CASRVPVGGDEQFF. The CDR3 bases are TGTGCCAGCAGGGTACCCGTGGGGGGCGATGAGCAGTTCTTC. V usage is TRBV6-1 and J usage is TRBJ2-1; perhaps D is TRBD1 or TRBD2 (6 bases each). With 6 bases removed from V and 8 bases from J, the gap between germline ends came to 17 bases. Germline CDR1 is MNHNS and CDR2 is SASEGT. The CDR3 has 14 residues.

This clonotype was observed at least ten times. As DNA, the CDR3 is TGTGCCAGCTCACCGGACAGGGGTAAAGAGACCCAGTACTTC. Its translation is CASSPDRGKETQYF. The V call is TRBV18, the J call TRBJ2-5; 9 bases are a match to TRBD1. The V gene's germline CDR1 is KGHSH and CDR2 LQKENI. The V segment lost 3 bases and the J segment 3 bases; nucleotides outside the gene matches: 2. The CDR3 has 14 amino acids.

V gene TRBV12-3 or TRBV12-4 combines with J gene TRBJ2-5, with 9 bases that match TRBD2. The CDR3 is 14 residues long. V gave up 4 bases and J gave up 4 bases; unmatched junction bases: 4. The CDR3 loop reads CASSSELAGETQYF. As DNA, the CDR3 is TGTGCCAGCAGTTCAGAACTAGCGGGAGAGACCCAGTACTTC.

This clonotype was counted a few times. This chain connects TRBV7-9 to TRBJ2-3; D gene unclear. CDR1 and CDR2 from the germline V gene are SEHNR and FQNEAQ (reference sequence). V was clipped by 5 bases and J by 1 base, with 13 bases between them. The CDR3 is 15 amino acids. The CDR3 region is CASSIGPGGTDTQYF. The DNA of the CDR3 is TGTGCCAGCAGCATCGGTCCCGGCGGCACAGATACGCAGTATTTT. Full variable domain (missing parts from reference TRBV7-9 and TRBJ2-3): DTGVSQNPRHKITKRGQNVTFRCDPISEHNRLYWYRQTLGQGPEFLTYFQNEAQLEKSRLLSDRFSAERPKGSFSTLEIQRTEQGDSAMYLCASSIGPGGTDTQYFGPGTRLTVL.

Of note for this clonotype: It is likely a read error, because the conserved phenylalanine at the end of the CDR3 is missing. V gene TRBV5-1 combines with J gene TRBJ2-7; tentatively, D is TRBD1 or TRBD2 (6 bases each). Germline V gene data show CDR1 as SGHRS and CDR2 as YFSETQ. The CDR3 extends over 16 amino acids. V lost 0 bases and J 3 bases, leaving 16 bases between the germline ends. CDR3 nucleotide sequence: TGCGCCAGCAGCTTGGAGGGGAGACTAGGGGGCTACGAGCAGTACCTC. It encodes CASSLEGRLGGYEQYL.